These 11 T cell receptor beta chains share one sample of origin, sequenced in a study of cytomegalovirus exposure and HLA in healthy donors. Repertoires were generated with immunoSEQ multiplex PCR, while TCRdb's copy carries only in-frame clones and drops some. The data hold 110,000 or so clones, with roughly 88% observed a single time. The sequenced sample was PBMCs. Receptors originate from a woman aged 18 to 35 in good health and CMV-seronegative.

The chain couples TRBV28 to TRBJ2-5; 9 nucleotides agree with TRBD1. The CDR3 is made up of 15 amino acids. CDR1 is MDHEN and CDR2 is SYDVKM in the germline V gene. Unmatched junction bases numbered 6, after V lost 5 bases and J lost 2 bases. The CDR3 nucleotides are TGTGCCAGCAGTACCGGACAGGGGAGTCAAGAGACCCAGTACTTC. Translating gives CASSTGQGSQETQYF.

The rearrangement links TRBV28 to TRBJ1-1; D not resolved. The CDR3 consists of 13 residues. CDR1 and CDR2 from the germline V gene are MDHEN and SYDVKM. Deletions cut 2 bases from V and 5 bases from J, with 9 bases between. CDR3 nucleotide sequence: TGTGCCAGCAGTTTAAGGACTTTAACTGAAGCTTTCTTT. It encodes CASSLRTLTEAFF.

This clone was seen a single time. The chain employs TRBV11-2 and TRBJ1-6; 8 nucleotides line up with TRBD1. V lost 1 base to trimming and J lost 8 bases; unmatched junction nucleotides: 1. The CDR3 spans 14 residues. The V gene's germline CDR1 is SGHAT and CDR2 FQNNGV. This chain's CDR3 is CASSLAGGYSPLHF. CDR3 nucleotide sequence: TGTGCCAGCAGCTTAGCAGGGGGCTATTCACCCCTCCACTTT.

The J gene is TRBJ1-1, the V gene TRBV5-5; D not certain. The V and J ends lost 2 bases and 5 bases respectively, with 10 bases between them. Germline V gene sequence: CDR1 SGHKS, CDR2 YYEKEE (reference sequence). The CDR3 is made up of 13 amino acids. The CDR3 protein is CASSFGETTEAFF. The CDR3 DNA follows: TGTGCCAGCAGCTTCGGGGAGACGACTGAAGCTTTCTTT. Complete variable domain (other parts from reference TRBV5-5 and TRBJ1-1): DAGVTQSPTHLIKTRGQQVTLRCSPISGHKSVSWYQQVLGQGPQFIFQYYEKEERGRGNFPDRFSARQFPNYSSELNVNALLLGDSALYLCASSFGETTEAFFGQGTRLTVV.

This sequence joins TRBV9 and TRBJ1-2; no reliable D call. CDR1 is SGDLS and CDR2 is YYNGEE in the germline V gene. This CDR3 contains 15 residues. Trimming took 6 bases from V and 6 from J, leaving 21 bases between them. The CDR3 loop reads CASTLSAEEWDGYTF. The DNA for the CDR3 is TGTGCCAGCACCCTCTCGGCGGAGGAATGGGATGGCTACACCTTC.

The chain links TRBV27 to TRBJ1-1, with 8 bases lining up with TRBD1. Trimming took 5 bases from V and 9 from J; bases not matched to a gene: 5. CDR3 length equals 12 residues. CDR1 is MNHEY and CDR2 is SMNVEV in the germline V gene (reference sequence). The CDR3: CASSPPRGQAFF. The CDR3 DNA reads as TGTGCCAGCAGTCCACCCAGGGGGCAAGCTTTCTTT.

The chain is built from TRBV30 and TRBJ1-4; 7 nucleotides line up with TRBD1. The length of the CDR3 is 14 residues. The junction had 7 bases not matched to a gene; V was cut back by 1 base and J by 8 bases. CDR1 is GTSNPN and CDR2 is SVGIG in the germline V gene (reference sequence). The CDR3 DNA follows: TGTGCCTGGAGTGAAGGGGGCTGGGGGGAAAAACTGTTTTTT. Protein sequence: CAWSEGGWGEKLFF.

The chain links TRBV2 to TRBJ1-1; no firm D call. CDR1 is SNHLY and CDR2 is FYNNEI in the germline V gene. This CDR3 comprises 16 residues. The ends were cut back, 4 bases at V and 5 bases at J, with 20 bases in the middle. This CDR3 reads CASSAPGSGVQTEAFF. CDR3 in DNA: TGTGCCAGCAGTGCCCCCGGGTCGGGAGTCCAAACTGAAGCTTTCTTT.

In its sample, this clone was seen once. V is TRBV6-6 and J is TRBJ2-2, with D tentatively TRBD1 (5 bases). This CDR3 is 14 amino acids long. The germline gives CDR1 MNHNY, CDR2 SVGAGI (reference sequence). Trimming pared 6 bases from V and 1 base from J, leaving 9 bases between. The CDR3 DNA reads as TGTGCCAGCAGGATGACAGAGAACACCGGGGAGCTGTTTTTT. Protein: CASRMTENTGELFF.

The CDR3 DNA is TGTGCCTGGAGTCCGGGGGAGGCACTGAAAGCTTTCTTT. It specifies CAWSPGEALKAFF. The V gene is TRBV30, the J gene TRBJ1-1; tentatively, D is TRBD1 (5 bases). Per germline, CDR1 GTSNPN and CDR2 SVGIG (reference sequence). The ends were cut back, 2 bases at V and 9 bases at J, with 16 bases in the middle. CDR3 length: 13 residues.

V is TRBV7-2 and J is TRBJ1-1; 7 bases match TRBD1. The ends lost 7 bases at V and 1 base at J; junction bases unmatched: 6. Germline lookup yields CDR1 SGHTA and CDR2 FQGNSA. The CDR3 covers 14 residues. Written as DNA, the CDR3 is TGTGCCAGCACCGTGGGACAGCCGAACACTGAAGCTTTCTTT. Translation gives CASTVGQPNTEAFF. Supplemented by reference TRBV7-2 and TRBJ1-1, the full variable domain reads GAGVSQSPSNKVTEKGKDVELRCDPISGHTALYWYRQSLGQGLEFLIYFQGNSAPDKSGLPSDRFSAERTGGSVSTLTIQRTQQEDSAVYLCASTVGQPNTEAFFGQGTRLTVV.